This paragraph covers one T cell receptor (beta chain) sequence. 60 Vbeta and 13 Jbeta primers were used in PCR. Sequencing was performed with immunoSEQ multiplex PCR; in TCRdb, only in-frame clones are kept and a portion is missing. The sample has 150,000 to 200,000 clones, 70% to 90% seen once; the top ten hold approximately 1.7%. This sample was included in a study of cytomegalovirus exposure and HLA in healthy donors. CDR3 length equals 15 residues. Germline lookup yields CDR1 SGHRS and CDR2 YFSETQ. The trim removed 0 bases at V and 5 bases at J, leaving 5 bases unmatched. The rearrangement uses TRBV5-1 and TRBJ1-2; 9 nucleotides align to TRBD1. The sample comprised PBMCs. The origin of this receptor is a woman under 30 in good health and CMV-seronegative. This CDR3 reads CASSLVTGGQYGYTF. The CDR3 DNA reads TGCGCCAGCAGCTTGGTGACAGGGGGACAATATGGCTACACCTTC. Variable domain in full (rest from reference TRBV5-1 and TRBJ1-2): KAGVTQTPRYLIKTRGQQVTLSCSPISGHRSVSWYQQTPGQGLQFLFEYFSETQRNKGNFPGRFSGRQFSNSRSEMNVSTLELGDSALYLCASSLVTGGQYGYTFGSGTRLTVV.